Listed here are 4 T cell receptor beta chains from one sample, sequenced in a study of response to subunit inactivated influenza vaccine (dated by TCRdb to 2017 to 2018). The library was obtained by RT-PCR. Sequencing instrument: Illumina HiSeq 2500. The public reads were reprocessed in TCRdb via fastp at Q25 and MiXCR, keeping in-frame beta chains. Merged by CDR3 protein, the rows form single entries marked with the most common genes and DNA. For this sample there are over 800,000 distinct CDR3 sequences; 21% appear just once. Of the sample, about a tenth falls within the top ten clones. Sequenced here: PBMCs from blood, sampled 4 to 6 days after vaccination. The source is a middle-aged man who received an inactivated influenza vaccine. Donor details come from another sample of the same person, matched by shared clones.

The V call is TRBV7-2, the J call TRBJ2-5; TRBD2 is a possible D gene (7 bases). CDR3 length equals 16 residues. In germline, CDR1 is SGHTA, CDR2 FQGNSA. The ends were cut back, 4 bases at V and 2 bases at J, with 17 bases in the middle. CDR3 in DNA: TGTGCCAGCAGCTCCGAACCGGGGGGCGCTCAAGAGACCCAGTACTTC. Protein: CASSSEPGGAQETQYF. Based on the CDR3 plus reference TRBV7-2 and TRBJ2-5, the full variable domain is GAGVSQSPSNKVTEKGKDVELRCDPISGHTALYWYRQSLGQGLEFLIYFQGNSAPDKSGLPSDRFSAERTGGSVSTLTIQRTQQEDSAVYLCASSSEPGGAQETQYFGPGTRLLVL.

The rearrangement joins TRBV10-2 to TRBJ2-5, with TRBD2 matching 8 bases. CDR1 is WSHSY and CDR2 is SAAADI in the germline V gene. The V segment lost 4 bases and the J segment 4 bases; nucleotides outside the gene matches: 11. The length of the CDR3 is 16 residues. The CDR3 nucleotides read TGCGCCAGCAGTGCGGGGACTAGTGATAGGGGAGAGACCCAGTACTTC. It is translated as CASSAGTSDRGETQYF.

The V call is TRBV5-5, the J call TRBJ1-1, with D tentatively TRBD1 (5 bases). The V gene's germline CDR1 is SGHKS and CDR2 YYEKEE (reference sequence). This CDR3 contains 14 residues. Deletions cut 4 bases from V and 1 base from J, with 11 bases between. The CDR3 protein is CASSPGGENTEAFF. CDR3 nucleotide sequence: TGTGCCAGCAGCCCAGGAGGGGAGAACACTGAAGCTTTCTTT.

This chain links TRBV20-1 with TRBJ2-1; 10 nucleotides match TRBD2. With V trimmed by 3 bases and J by 14 bases, 19 bases remained unmatched. The CDR3 has 16 residues. Germline assignment: CDR1 DFQATT and CDR2 SNEGSKA (reference sequence). The CDR3 DNA reads TGCAGTGCTAGTCTACTCAGCCCTATACTAGCGGGAAGGGAGTTCTTC. Translating gives CSASLLSPILAGREFF.